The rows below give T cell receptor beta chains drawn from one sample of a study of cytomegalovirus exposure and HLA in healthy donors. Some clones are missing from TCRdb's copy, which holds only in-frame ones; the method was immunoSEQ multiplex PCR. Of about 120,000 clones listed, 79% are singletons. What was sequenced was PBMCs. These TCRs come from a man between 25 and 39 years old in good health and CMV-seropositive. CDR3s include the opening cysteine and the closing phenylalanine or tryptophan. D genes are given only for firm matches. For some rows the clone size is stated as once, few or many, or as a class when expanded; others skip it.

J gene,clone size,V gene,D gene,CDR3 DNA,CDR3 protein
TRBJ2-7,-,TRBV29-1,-,TGCAGCGTTGTTACAGGAGATTACGAGCAGTACTTC,CSVVTGDYEQYF
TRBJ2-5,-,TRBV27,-,TGTGCCAGCAGTTTCGACAAGTTCCAAAAGACCCAGTACTTC,CASSFDKFQKTQYF
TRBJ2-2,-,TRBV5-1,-,TGCGCCAGCAGCTTCATACCGAGCACCGGGGAGCTGTTTTTT,CASSFIPSTGELFF
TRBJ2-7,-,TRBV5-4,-,TGTGCCAGCAGCTTGGTCGGTACCCGCTACGAGCAGTACTTC,CASSLVGTRYEQYF
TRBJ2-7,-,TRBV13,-,TGTGCCAGCAGCTTTAGAACCTCCTACGAGCAGTACTTC,CASSFRTSYEQYF
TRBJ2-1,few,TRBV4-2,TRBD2,TGTGCCAGCAGCCCAGTAGCGGGGGGGGTGGACAATGAGCAGTTCTTC,CASSPVAGGVDNEQFF
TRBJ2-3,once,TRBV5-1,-,TGCGCCAGCAGCCCCATGCTCGCGGCAGATACGCAGTATTTT,CASSPMLAADTQYF
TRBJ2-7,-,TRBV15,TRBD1,TGTGCCACCAGCATCTTACAGGGGAACTACGAGCAGTACTTC,CATSILQGNYEQYF
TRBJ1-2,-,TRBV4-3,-,TGCGCCAGCAGCCCTATCAGTACCTTACAGAGAAGCTATGGCTACACCTTC,CASSPISTLQRSYGYTF
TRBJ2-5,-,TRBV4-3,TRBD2,TGCGCCAGCAGCCTGACTAGCGGGGGGGTGGAGACCCAGTACTTC,CASSLTSGGVETQYF